This T cell receptor (beta chain) derives from a study of cytomegalovirus exposure and HLA in healthy donors. Study-wide findings and caveats: Analyses of presence and absence presupposed an approximately uniform sequencing depth across donors. In a later analysis, the majority of CMV-associated beta chains seemingly showed HLA restriction. Reports showed the classifier diagnosing cytomegalovirus status with high specificity and sensitivity.

The PCR employed 60 Vbeta primers together with 13 Jbeta primers. Libraries were prepared by immunoSEQ multiplex PCR; TCRdb keeps only in-frame clonotypes and omits some of them. Among 100,000 to 150,000 clones listed, about 85% were seen once. Remarks on this clone: The antigen remains undetermined.

V was trimmed by 3 bases and J by 7 bases, leaving 8 bases between them. Per the germline V gene, CDR1 is SGHNT and CDR2 is YYREEE (reference sequence). The CDR3 has 11 residues. This chain joins TRBV5-4 and TRBJ2-7; D is uncertain. This sequence was found in a boy aged 10-17 years in good health and CMV-seronegative. The sequenced sample was PBMCs. Written as DNA, the CDR3 is TGTGCCAGCAGCTCCTTCGAGGAGCAGTACTTC. It specifies CASSSFEEQYF. The whole variable domain, filled in from reference TRBV5-4 and TRBJ2-7, reads ETGVTQSPTHLIKTRGQQVTLRCSSQSGHNTVSWYQQALGQGPQFIFQYYREEENGRGNFPPRFSGLQFPNYSSELNVNALELDDSALYLCASSSFEEQYFGPGTRLTVT.